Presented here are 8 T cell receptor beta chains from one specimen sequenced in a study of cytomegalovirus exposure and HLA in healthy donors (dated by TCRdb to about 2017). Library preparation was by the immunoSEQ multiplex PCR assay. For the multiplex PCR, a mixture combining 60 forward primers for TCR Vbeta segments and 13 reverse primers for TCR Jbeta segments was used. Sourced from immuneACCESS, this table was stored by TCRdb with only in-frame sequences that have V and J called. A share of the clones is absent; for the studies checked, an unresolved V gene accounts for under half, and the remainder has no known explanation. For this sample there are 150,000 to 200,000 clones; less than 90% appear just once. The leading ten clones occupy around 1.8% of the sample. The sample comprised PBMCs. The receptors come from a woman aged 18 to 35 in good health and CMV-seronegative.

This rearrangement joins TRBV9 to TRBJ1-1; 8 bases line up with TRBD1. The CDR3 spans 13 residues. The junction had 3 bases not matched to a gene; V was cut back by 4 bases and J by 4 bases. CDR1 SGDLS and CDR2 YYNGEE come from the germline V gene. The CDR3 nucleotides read TGTGCCAGCAGCCTAACAGGGGGCACTGAAGCTTTCTTT. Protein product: CASSLTGGTEAFF. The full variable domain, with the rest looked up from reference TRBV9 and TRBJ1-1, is DSGVTQTPKHLITATGQRVTLRCSPRSGDLSVYWYQQSLDQGLQFLIQYYNGEERAKGNILERFSAQQFPDLHSELNLSSLELGDSALYFCASSLTGGTEAFFGQGTRLTVV.

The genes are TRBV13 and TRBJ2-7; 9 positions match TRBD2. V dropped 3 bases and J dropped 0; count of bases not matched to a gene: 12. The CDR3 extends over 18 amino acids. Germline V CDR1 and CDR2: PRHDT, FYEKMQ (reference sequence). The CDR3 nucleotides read TGTGCCAGCAGCTTCCAAGCGGGGGGCCACCGAAGCTCCTACGAGCAGTACTTC. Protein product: CASSFQAGGHRSSYEQYF. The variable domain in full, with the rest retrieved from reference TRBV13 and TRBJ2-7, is AAGVIQSPRHLIKEKRETATLKCYPIPRHDTVYWYQQGPGQDPQFLISFYEKMQSDKGSIPDRFSAQQFSDYHSELNMSSLELGDSALYFCASSFQAGGHRSSYEQYFGPGTRLTVT.

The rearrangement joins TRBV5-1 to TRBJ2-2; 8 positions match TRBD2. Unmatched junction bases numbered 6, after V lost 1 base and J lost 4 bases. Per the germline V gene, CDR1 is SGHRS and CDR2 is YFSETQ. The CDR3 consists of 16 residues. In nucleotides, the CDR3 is TGCGCCAGCAGCTTGTTAGCGGGGACTCTCACCGGGGAGCTGTTTTTT. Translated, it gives CASSLLAGTLTGELFF. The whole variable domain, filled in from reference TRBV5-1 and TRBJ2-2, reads KAGVTQTPRYLIKTRGQQVTLSCSPISGHRSVSWYQQTPGQGLQFLFEYFSETQRNKGNFPGRFSGRQFSNSRSEMNVSTLELGDSALYLCASSLLAGTLTGELFFGEGSRLTVL.

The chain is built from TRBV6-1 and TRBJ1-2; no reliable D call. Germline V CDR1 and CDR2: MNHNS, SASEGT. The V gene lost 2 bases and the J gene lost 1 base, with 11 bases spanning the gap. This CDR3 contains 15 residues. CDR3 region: CASSEYADINYGYTF. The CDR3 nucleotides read TGTGCCAGCAGTGAATACGCGGATATTAACTATGGCTACACCTTC.

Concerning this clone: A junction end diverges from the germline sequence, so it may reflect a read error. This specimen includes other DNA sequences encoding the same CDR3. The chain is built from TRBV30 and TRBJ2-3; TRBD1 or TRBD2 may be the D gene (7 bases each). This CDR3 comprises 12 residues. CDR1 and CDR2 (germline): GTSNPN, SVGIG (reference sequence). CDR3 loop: CAWEGATDTQYF. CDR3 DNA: TGCGCCTGGGAGGGGGCCACAGATACGCAGTATTTT.

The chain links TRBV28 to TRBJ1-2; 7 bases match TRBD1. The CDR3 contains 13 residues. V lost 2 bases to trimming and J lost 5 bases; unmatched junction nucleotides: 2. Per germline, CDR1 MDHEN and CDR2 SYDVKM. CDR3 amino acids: CASSLRGRYGYTF. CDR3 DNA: TGTGCCAGCAGTTTAAGGGGGCGTTATGGCTACACCTTC.

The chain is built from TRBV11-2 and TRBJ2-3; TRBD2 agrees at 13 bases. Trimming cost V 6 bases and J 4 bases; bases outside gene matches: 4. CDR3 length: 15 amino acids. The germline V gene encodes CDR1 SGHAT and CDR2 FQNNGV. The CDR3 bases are TGTGCCAGCAGTTGGACTAGCGGGAGTTCAGATACGCAGTATTTT. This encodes CASSWTSGSSDTQYF.

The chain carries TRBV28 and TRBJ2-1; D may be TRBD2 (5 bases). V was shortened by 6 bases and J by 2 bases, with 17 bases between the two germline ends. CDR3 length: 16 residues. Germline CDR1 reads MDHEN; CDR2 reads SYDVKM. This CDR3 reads CASRRSGALTYNEQFF. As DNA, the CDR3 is TGTGCCAGCAGGAGAAGCGGAGCCCTAACCTACAATGAGCAGTTCTTC.